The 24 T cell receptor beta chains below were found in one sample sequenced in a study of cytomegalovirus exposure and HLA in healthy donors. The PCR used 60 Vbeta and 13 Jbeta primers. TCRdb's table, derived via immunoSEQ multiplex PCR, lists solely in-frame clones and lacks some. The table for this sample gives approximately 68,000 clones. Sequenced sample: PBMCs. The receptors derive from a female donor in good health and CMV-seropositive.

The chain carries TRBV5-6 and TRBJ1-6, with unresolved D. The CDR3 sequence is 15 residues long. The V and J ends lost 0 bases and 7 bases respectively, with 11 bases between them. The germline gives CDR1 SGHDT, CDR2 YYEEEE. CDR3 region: CASSLGGERNSPLHF. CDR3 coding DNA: TGTGCCAGCAGCTTGGGCGGGGAACGAAATTCACCCCTCCACTTT.

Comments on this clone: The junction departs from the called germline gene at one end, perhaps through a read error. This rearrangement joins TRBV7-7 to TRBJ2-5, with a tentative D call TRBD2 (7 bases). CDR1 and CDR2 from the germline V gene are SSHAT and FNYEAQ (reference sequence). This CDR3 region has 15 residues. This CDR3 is CASSLVGGVQETQYF. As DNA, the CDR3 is TGTGCTAGCAGCTTAGTAGGGGGGGTCCAAGAGACCCAGTACTTC.

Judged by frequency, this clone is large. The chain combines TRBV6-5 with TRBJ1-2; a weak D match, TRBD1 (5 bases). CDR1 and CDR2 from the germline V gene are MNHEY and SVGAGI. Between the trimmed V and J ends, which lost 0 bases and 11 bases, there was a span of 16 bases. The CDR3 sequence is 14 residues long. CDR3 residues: CASSYSGLDGIYTF. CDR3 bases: TGTGCCAGCAGTTACTCGGGACTCGACGGCATATACACCTTC.

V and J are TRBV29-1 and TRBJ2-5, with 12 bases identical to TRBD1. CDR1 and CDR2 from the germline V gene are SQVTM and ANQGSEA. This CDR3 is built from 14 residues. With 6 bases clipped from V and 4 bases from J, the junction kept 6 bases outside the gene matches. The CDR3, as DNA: TGCAGCGTGAGAGGGACAGGGGGCGCAGAGACCCAGTACTTC. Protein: CSVRGTGGAETQYF.

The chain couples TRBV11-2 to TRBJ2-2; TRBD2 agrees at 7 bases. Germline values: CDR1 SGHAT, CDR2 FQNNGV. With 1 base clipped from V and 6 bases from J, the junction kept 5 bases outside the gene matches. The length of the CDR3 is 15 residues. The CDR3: CASSLVAGASGELFF. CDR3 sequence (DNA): TGTGCCAGCAGCTTAGTAGCGGGCGCGTCCGGGGAGCTGTTTTTT.

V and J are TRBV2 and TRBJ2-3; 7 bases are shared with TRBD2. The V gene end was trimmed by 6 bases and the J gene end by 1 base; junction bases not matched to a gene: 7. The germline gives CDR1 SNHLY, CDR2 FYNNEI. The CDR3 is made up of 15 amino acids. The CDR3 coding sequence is TGTGCCAGCAGAAGAAGCGGGGTCCGCACAGATACGCAGTATTTT. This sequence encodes CASRRSGVRTDTQYF.

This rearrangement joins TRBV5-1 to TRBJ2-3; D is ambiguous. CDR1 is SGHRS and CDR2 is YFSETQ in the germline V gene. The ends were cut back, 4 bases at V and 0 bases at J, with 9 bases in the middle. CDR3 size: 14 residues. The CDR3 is CASSPSTSTDTQYF. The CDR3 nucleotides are TGCGCCAGCAGCCCAAGCACTAGCACAGATACGCAGTATTTT.

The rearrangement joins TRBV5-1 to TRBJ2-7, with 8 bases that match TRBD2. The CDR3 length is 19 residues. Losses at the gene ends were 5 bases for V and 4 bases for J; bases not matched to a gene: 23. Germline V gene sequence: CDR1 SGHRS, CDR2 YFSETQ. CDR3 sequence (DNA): TGCGCCAGCAGGTCCGTAGCGGGAAAGTGGAAGGAACGCAAGTACGAGCAGTACTTC. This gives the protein CASRSVAGKWKERKYEQYF.

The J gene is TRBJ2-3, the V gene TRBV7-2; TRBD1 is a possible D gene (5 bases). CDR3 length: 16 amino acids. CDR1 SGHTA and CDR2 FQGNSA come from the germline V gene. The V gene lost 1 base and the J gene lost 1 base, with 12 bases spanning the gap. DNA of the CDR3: TGTGCCAGCAGCTTAGTGGCAGTAGGGGGCACAGATACGCAGTATTTT. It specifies CASSLVAVGGTDTQYF.

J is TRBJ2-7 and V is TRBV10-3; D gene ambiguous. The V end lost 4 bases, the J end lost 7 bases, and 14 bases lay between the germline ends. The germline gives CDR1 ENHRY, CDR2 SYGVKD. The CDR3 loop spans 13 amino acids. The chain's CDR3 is CAISVSLSGEQYF. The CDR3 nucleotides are TGTGCCATCAGTGTGTCCCTCTCCGGTGAGCAGTACTTC.

The CDR3 loop is CASSFRGEIPYEQYF. In DNA form, the CDR3 reads TGTGCCAGCAGTTTCCGGGGTGAGATTCCCTACGAGCAGTACTTC. The rearrangement links TRBV27 to TRBJ2-7; a weak D match, TRBD2 (5 bases). V lost 3 bases and J 2 bases, leaving 14 bases between the germline ends. This CDR3 comprises 15 residues. The germline V gene has CDR1 MNHEY and CDR2 SMNVEV (reference sequence).

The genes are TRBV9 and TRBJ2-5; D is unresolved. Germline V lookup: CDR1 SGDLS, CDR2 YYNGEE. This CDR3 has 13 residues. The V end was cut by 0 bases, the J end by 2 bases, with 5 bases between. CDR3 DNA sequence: TGTGCCAGCAGCGTAGGGGCTCAAGAGACCCAGTACTTC. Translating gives CASSVGAQETQYF.

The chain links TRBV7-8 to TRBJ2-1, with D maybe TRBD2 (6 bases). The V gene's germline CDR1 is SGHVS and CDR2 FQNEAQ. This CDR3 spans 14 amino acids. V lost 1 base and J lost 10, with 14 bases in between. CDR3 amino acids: CASSLGGRDREQFF. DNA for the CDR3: TGTGCCAGCAGCTTAGGAGGGCGGGATAGGGAGCAGTTCTTC.

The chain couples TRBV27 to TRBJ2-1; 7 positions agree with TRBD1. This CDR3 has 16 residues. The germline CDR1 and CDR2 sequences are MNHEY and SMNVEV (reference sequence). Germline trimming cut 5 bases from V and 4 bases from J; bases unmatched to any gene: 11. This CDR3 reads CASSPWGQLLYNEQFF. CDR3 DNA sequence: TGTGCCAGCAGTCCCTGGGGACAGCTACTTTACAATGAGCAGTTCTTC.

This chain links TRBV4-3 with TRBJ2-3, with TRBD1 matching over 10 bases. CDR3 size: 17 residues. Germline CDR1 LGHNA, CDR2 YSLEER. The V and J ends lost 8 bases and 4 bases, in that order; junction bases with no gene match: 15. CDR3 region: CASGQGGMGTAADTQYF. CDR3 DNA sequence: TGCGCCAGCGGACAGGGGGGAATGGGGACCGCAGCAGATACGCAGTATTTT.

The CDR3: CSVERVTEAFF. The CDR3 region has the DNA TGCAGCGTTGAGAGGGTCACTGAAGCTTTCTTT. This chain connects TRBV29-1 to TRBJ1-1; the D is unclear. The germline V gene encodes CDR1 SQVTM and CDR2 ANQGSEA. The CDR3 is made up of 11 amino acids. With 3 bases removed from V and 4 bases from J, the gap between germline ends came to 6 bases. Full variable domain (rest looked up from reference TRBV29-1 and TRBJ1-1): SAVISQKPSRDICQRGTSLTIQCQVDSQVTMMFWYRQQPGQSLTLIATANQGSEATYESGFVIDKFPISRPNLTFSTLTVSNMSPEDSSIYLCSVERVTEAFFGQGTRLTVV.

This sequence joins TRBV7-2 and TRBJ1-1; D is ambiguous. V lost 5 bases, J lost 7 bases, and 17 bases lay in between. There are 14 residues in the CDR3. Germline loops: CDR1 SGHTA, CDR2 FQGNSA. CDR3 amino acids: CASSNTPGAVEAFF. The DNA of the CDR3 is TGTGCCAGCAGCAACACCCCCGGCGCGGTTGAAGCTTTCTTT.

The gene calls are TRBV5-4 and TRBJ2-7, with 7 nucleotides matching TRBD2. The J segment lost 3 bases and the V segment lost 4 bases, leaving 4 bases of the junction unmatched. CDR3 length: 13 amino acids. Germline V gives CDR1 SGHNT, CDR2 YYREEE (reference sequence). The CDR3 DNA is TGTGCCAGCAGCCCGGGGGGAAACTACGAGCAGTACTTC. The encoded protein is CASSPGGNYEQYF. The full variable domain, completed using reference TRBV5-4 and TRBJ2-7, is ETGVTQSPTHLIKTRGQQVTLRCSSQSGHNTVSWYQQALGQGPQFIFQYYREEENGRGNFPPRFSGLQFPNYSSELNVNALELDDSALYLCASSPGGNYEQYFGPGTRLTVT.

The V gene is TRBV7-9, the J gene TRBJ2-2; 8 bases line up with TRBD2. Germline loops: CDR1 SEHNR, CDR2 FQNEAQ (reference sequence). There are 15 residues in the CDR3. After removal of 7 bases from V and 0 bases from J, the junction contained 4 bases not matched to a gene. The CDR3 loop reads CASTAGLANTGELFF. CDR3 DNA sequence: TGTGCCAGCACCGCGGGACTAGCGAACACCGGGGAGCTGTTTTTT.

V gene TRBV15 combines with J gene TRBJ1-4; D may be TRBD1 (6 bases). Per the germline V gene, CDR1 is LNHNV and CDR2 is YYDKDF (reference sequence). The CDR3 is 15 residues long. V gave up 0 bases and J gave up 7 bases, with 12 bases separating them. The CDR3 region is CATSREGGAREKLFF. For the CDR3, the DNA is TGTGCCACCAGCAGAGAAGGGGGGGCCCGTGAAAAACTGTTTTTT.

The CDR3 reads CASVDRDRKTAQYF. DNA for the CDR3: TGTGCCAGCGTAGACCGGGACAGGAAAACGGCCCAGTACTTC. This chain links TRBV18 with TRBJ2-5; 8 bases agree with TRBD1. The CDR3 length is 14 residues. Germline lookup yields CDR1 KGHSH and CDR2 LQKENI. J lost 9 bases, V lost 8 bases, and 14 bases had no gene match.

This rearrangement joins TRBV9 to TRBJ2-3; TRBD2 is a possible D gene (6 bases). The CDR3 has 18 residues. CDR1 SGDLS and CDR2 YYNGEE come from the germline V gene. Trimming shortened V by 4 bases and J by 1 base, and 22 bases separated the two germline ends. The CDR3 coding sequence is TGTGCCAGCAGCCCCTTTGGGGCTACGAGGGAGGGCACAGATACGCAGTATTTT. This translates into CASSPFGATREGTDTQYF.

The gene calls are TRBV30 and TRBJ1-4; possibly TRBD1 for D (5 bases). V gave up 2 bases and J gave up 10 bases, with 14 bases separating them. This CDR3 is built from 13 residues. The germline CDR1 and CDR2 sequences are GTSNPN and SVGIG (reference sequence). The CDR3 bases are TGTGCCTGGAGTATCGGGGGGGAGGGAAAACTGTTTTTT. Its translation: CAWSIGGEGKLFF. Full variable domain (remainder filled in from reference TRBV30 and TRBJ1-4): SQTIHQWPATLVQPVGSPLSLECTVEGTSNPNLYWYRQAAGRGLQLLFYSVGIGQISSEVPQNLSASRPQDRQFILSSKKLLLSDSGFYLCAWSIGGEGKLFFGSGTQLSVL.

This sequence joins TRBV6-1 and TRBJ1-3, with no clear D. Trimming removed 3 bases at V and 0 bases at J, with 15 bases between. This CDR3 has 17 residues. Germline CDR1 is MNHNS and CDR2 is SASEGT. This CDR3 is CASSEREVQFSGNTIYF. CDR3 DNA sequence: TGTGCCAGCAGTGAGCGGGAGGTCCAGTTCTCTGGAAACACCATATATTTT.